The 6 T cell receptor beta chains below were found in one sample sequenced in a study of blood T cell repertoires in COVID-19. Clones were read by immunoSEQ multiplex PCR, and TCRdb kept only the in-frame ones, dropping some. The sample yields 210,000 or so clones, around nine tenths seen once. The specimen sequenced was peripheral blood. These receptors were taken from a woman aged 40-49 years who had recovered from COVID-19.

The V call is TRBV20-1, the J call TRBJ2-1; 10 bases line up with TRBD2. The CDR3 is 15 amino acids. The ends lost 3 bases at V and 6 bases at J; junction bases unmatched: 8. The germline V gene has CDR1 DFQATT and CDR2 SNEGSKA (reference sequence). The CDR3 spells CSASSRVAGGNEQFF. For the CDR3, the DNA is TGCAGTGCTAGTTCTAGGGTAGCGGGAGGCAATGAGCAGTTCTTC.

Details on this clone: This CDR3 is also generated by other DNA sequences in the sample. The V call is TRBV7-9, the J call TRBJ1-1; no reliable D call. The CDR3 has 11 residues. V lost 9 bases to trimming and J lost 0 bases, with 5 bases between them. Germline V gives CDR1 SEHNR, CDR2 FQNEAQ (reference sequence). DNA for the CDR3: TGTGCCAGTTCCTTGAACACTGAAGCTTTCTTT. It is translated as CASSLNTEAFF.

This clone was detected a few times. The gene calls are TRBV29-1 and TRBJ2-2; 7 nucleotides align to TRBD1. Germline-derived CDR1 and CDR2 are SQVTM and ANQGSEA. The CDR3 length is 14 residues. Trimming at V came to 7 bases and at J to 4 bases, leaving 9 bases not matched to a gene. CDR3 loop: CSAFDRASTGELFF. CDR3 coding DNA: TGCAGCGCTTTCGACAGGGCTAGCACCGGGGAGCTGTTTTTT.

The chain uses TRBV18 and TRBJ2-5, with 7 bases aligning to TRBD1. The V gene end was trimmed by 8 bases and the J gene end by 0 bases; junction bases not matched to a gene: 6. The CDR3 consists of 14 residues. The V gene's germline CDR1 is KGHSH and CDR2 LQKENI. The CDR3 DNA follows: TGTGCCAGCAGCTCACAGGGGTACCAAGAGACCCAGTACTTC. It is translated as CASSSQGYQETQYF.

In nucleotides, the CDR3 is TGCGCCAGCAGCGCGGGACTAGCGGGAATCACCGGGGAGCTGTTTTTT. This translates into CASSAGLAGITGELFF. The chain combines TRBV5-1 with TRBJ2-2; 13 nucleotides align to TRBD2. Germline loops: CDR1 SGHRS, CDR2 YFSETQ. V gave up 4 bases and J gave up 4 bases; unmatched junction bases: 4. The length of the CDR3 is 16 residues. The full variable domain, in which reference TRBV5-1 and TRBJ2-2 provide the parts outside the CDR3, is KAGVTQTPRYLIKTRGQQVTLSCSPISGHRSVSWYQQTPGQGLQFLFEYFSETQRNKGNFPGRFSGRQFSNSRSEMNVSTLELGDSALYLCASSAGLAGITGELFFGEGSRLTVL.

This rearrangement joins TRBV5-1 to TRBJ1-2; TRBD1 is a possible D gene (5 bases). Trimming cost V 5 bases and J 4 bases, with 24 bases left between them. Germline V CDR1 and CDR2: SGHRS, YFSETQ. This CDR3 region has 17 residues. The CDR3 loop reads CASRFRPDSFVLYGYTF. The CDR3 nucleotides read TGCGCCAGCAGATTCAGACCCGACAGTTTTGTTCTCTATGGCTACACCTTC.